The 14 T cell receptor beta chains below come from one sample, sequenced in a study of radiotherapy plus CTLA-4 blockade in lung cancer. Sequencing used immunoSEQ multiplex PCR; TCRdb keeps in-frame clones, though not all of them. The sample lists about 48,000 clones; approximately 86% were seen once. The specimen was peripheral blood, collected from a patient treated with radiotherapy plus ipilimumab. These receptors were obtained from a human donor with non-small cell lung cancer that progressed on radiotherapy plus ipilimumab. Some clones in this sample may be carry-over from other donors' samples.

Notes on this clone: One end of the junction does not line up with germline, which may come from a read error. The chain is built from TRBV10-3 and TRBJ1-4; perhaps TRBD1 as D (5 bases). This CDR3 spans 13 amino acids. Germline loops: CDR1 ENHRY, CDR2 SYGVKD. The CDR3 nucleotides are TGTGCCACCCGCCTTGGGGCGTTAGTGAAAACTGTTTTT. It codes for CATRLGALVKTVF.

The J gene is TRBJ2-1, the V gene TRBV27; 11 bases are shared with TRBD2. After removal of 3 bases from V and 8 bases from J, the junction contained 6 bases not matched to a gene. The CDR3 has 15 amino acids. The germline V gene encodes CDR1 MNHEY and CDR2 SMNVEV (reference sequence). The CDR3 spells CASSLISGGADEQFF. DNA of the CDR3: TGTGCCAGCAGTTTGATTAGCGGGGGGGCCGATGAGCAGTTCTTC.

This chain connects TRBV6-1 to TRBJ1-1, with D perhaps TRBD1 (5 bases). Germline CDR1 is MNHNS and CDR2 is SASEGT. The V and J ends lost 3 bases and 3 bases respectively, with 11 bases between them. The CDR3 runs to 14 residues. CDR3 amino acids: CASSDFGGDTEAFF. The DNA for the CDR3 is TGTGCCAGCAGTGACTTCGGGGGAGACACTGAAGCTTTCTTT.

This sequence joins TRBV5-1 and TRBJ2-7; 11 nucleotides agree with TRBD2. Germline trimming cut 0 bases from V and 1 base from J; bases unmatched to any gene: 3. The CDR3 spans 16 residues. From germline, CDR1 is SGHRS and CDR2 YFSETQ. The CDR3 DNA reads as TGCGCCAGCAGCTTGGGGGGACTAGCGGTATCCTACGAGCAGTACTTC. Protein sequence: CASSLGGLAVSYEQYF.

This chain links TRBV5-5 with TRBJ2-7; 7 bases agree with TRBD1. CDR1 and CDR2 (germline): SGHKS, YYEKEE (reference sequence). This CDR3 region has 16 residues. With 5 bases clipped from V and 3 bases from J, the junction kept 14 bases outside the gene matches. CDR3 nucleotide sequence: TGTGCCAGCAGTTCCGGCTGGGCAGGGGGAGTCTACGAGCAGTACTTC. Residues: CASSSGWAGGVYEQYF. Together with reference TRBV5-5 and TRBJ2-7, the CDR3 gives the full variable domain: DAGVTQSPTHLIKTRGQQVTLRCSPISGHKSVSWYQQVLGQGPQFIFQYYEKEERGRGNFPDRFSARQFPNYSSELNVNALLLGDSALYLCASSSGWAGGVYEQYFGPGTRLTVT.

This clone was seen more than once but under ten times. This chain connects TRBV7-2 to TRBJ2-1; D is perhaps TRBD2 (6 bases). Deletions cut 4 bases from V and 9 bases from J, with 10 bases between. This CDR3 region has 12 residues. In germline, CDR1 is SGHTA, CDR2 FQGNSA. In nucleotides, the CDR3 is TGTGCCAGCAGCTCGATGGGGGGTGAGCAGTTCTTC. This gives the protein CASSSMGGEQFF.

With respect to this clone: The same CDR3 also results from other DNA sequences found in this sample. The chain links TRBV19 to TRBJ2-7; the match to TRBD1 covers 10 bases. After removal of 6 bases from V and 4 bases from J, the junction contained 9 bases not matched to a gene. Per the germline V gene, CDR1 is LNHDA and CDR2 is SQIVND (reference sequence). This CDR3 has 15 amino acids. CDR3 coding DNA: TGTGCCAGTAGCATCCGGGACAGGGGTAATTACGAGCAGTACTTC. This encodes CASSIRDRGNYEQYF.

This chain's CDR3 is CASSLLGQGSGGYTF. The CDR3 coding sequence is TGTGCCAGTAGCCTTCTAGGACAGGGGTCAGGAGGCTACACCTTC. J is TRBJ1-2 and V is TRBV19; 9 bases are shared with TRBD1. Trimming took 6 bases from V and 8 from J; bases not matched to a gene: 13. CDR3 length equals 15 residues. The germline gives CDR1 LNHDA, CDR2 SQIVND (reference sequence).

This clone was found once. The chain recombines TRBV28 with TRBJ2-3; the match to TRBD1 covers 9 bases. CDR1 MDHEN and CDR2 SYDVKM come from the germline V gene. V gave up 5 bases and J gave up 5 bases; unmatched junction bases: 17. The CDR3 has 18 amino acids. The CDR3 region has the DNA TGTGCCAGCAGTAGCCCCATTACAGGGGGCATGCAAGTAGATACGCAGTATTTT. Translation gives CASSSPITGGMQVDTQYF.

As DNA, the CDR3 is TGTGCCAGCAGCCCGGGACAAAGTGGCTACACCTTC. Translating gives CASSPGQSGYTF. This chain joins TRBV11-2 and TRBJ1-2; possibly TRBD1 for D (6 bases). The ends were cut back, 5 bases at V and 7 bases at J, with 11 bases in the middle. Germline CDR1 reads SGHAT; CDR2 reads FQNNGV. CDR3 length equals 12 residues.

The V gene is TRBV5-4, the J gene TRBJ2-2; 11 positions match TRBD1. Per germline, CDR1 SGHNT and CDR2 YYREEE (reference sequence). Trimming took 3 bases from V and 3 from J; bases not matched to a gene: 4. The CDR3 is made up of 16 amino acids. As DNA, the CDR3 is TGTGCCAGCAGCTCGGACAGGGGGCGCGACACCGGGGAGCTGTTTTTT. Its protein is CASSSDRGRDTGELFF.

The chain links TRBV21-1 to TRBJ1-5. TRBV21-1 is tagged as a pseudogene. The CDR3 is 13 amino acids. The CDR3 loop reads CASSKGSNQPQHF. For the CDR3, the DNA is TGTGCCAGCAGCAAAGGGAGTAATCAGCCCCAGCATTTT.

Concerning this clone: Distinct nucleotide sequences in the sample also encode this CDR3. The V call is TRBV19, the J call TRBJ2-5; possibly TRBD1 for D (6 bases). Germline V gives CDR1 LNHDA, CDR2 SQIVND (reference sequence). The germline V and J ends were trimmed by 3 bases and 5 bases, with 7 bases remaining between them. This CDR3 comprises 12 residues. The CDR3 DNA reads as TGTGCCAGTAGTATCAGGGGTGAGACCCAGTACTTC. It is translated as CASSIRGETQYF.

J is TRBJ2-1 and V is TRBV4-1; D possibly corresponds to TRBD2 (6 bases). Trimming removed 2 bases from V and 0 bases from J, with 8 bases in between. The germline V gene encodes CDR1 MGHRA and CDR2 YSYEKL. The CDR3 runs to 15 residues. Written as DNA, the CDR3 is TGCGCCAGCAGCCAAACGACTAGCTCCTACAATGAGCAGTTCTTC. Its protein product is CASSQTTSSYNEQFF.